The rows below give T cell receptor beta chains drawn from one sample of a study of regulatory dendritic cells for organ transplantation. Sequenced by immunoSEQ multiplex PCR; TCRdb stores in-frame clones only, minus some. This table has 9,500 to 15,000 clones, around two thirds appearing once. These TCRs are of unknown antigen specificity. Input material: naive CD8+ T cells from blood cultured with dendritic cells. The receptors were gathered from a human donor in good health. CDR3s include the opening cysteine and the closing phenylalanine or tryptophan. Each record gives: CDR3 length, V gene, J gene, D gene, clone size, CDR3 protein, CDR3 DNA. The D gene is left open where the match is weak. Size is stated for part of the rows, as once, few or many counts, or as a class when the clone is expanded.

len: 16
v_gene: TRBV4-1
j_gene: TRBJ2-7
d_gene: -
abundance: -
CDR3aa: CASSQSSQGLSYEQYF
CDR3nt: TGCGCCAGCAGCCAATCTTCACAGGGTCTCTCCTACGAGCAGTACTTC

len: 14
v_gene: TRBV7-9
j_gene: TRBJ2-5
d_gene: -
abundance: -
CDR3aa: CASSLAAGLETQYF
CDR3nt: TGTGCCAGCAGCTTAGCAGCCGGGTTGGAGACCCAGTACTTC

len: 13
v_gene: TRBV29-1
j_gene: TRBJ2-7
d_gene: TRBD2
abundance: few
CDR3aa: CSVLAGISYEQYF
CDR3nt: TGCAGCGTTTTAGCGGGGATCTCCTACGAGCAGTACTTC

len: 14
v_gene: TRBV7-2
j_gene: TRBJ2-1
d_gene: -
abundance: -
CDR3aa: CASSTYDSNNEQFF
CDR3nt: TGTGCCAGCAGCACGTACGACAGCAACAATGAGCAGTTCTTC

len: 16
v_gene: TRBV11-1
j_gene: TRBJ2-3
d_gene: -
abundance: once
CDR3aa: CASSLDGARYADTQYF
CDR3nt: TGTGCCAGCAGCTTAGATGGGGCTAGATACGCTGATACGCAGTATTTT

len: 12
v_gene: TRBV27
j_gene: TRBJ2-7
d_gene: -
abundance: -
CDR3aa: CASSLTGVEQYF
CDR3nt: TGTGCCAGCAGTTTAACGGGGGTCGAGCAGTACTTC

len: 14
v_gene: TRBV4-3
j_gene: TRBJ2-1
d_gene: -
abundance: -
CDR3aa: CASSHETDRDEQFF
CDR3nt: TGCGCCAGCAGCCACGAGACAGATAGGGATGAGCAGTTCTTC

len: 15
v_gene: TRBV9
j_gene: TRBJ1-4
d_gene: -
abundance: once
CDR3aa: CASSVDGTWEEKLFF
CDR3nt: TGTGCCAGCAGCGTAGACGGGACATGGGAGGAAAAACTGTTTTTT

len: 12
v_gene: TRBV2
j_gene: TRBJ2-7
d_gene: -
abundance: -
CDR3aa: CASSVFSYEQYF
CDR3nt: TGTGCCAGCAGTGTTTTCAGCTACGAGCAGTACTTC

len: 15
v_gene: TRBV7-9
j_gene: TRBJ1-2
d_gene: -
abundance: few
CDR3aa: CASSTWTESNYGYTF
CDR3nt: TGTGCCAGCAGCACCTGGACAGAATCTAACTATGGCTACACCTTC

len: 15
v_gene: TRBV14
j_gene: TRBJ2-7
d_gene: TRBD2
abundance: once
CDR3aa: CASSQAGGPSYEQYF
CDR3nt: TGTGCCAGCAGCCAGGCGGGGGGCCCCTCCTACGAGCAGTACTTC

len: 20
v_gene: TRBV6-1
j_gene: TRBJ2-3
d_gene: TRBD2
abundance: -
CDR3aa: CASSEARLAGGRTNTDTQYF
CDR3nt: TGTGCCAGCAGTGAAGCGCGCCTAGCGGGGGGGCGGACCAACACAGATACGCAGTATTTT

len: 14
v_gene: TRBV19
j_gene: TRBJ2-7
d_gene: TRBD1
abundance: -
CDR3aa: CASSMTGDSYEQYF
CDR3nt: TGTGCCAGTAGTATGACAGGGGATTCCTACGAGCAGTACTTC

len: 16
v_gene: TRBV9
j_gene: TRBJ2-2
d_gene: -
abundance: -
CDR3aa: CASNTPAGAITGELFF
CDR3nt: TGTGCCAGCAACACCCCGGCGGGGGCTATCACCGGGGAGCTGTTTTTT

len: 16
v_gene: TRBV7-9
j_gene: TRBJ2-2
d_gene: -
abundance: -
CDR3aa: CVSRPSPGQRSGELFF
CDR3nt: TGTGTCAGCAGACCCTCTCCGGGACAAAGGTCGGGGGAGCTGTTTTTT

len: 13
v_gene: TRBV7-9
j_gene: TRBJ1-2
d_gene: -
abundance: -
CDR3aa: CASSSRDIYGYTF
CDR3nt: TGTGCCAGCAGCTCCCGGGATATATATGGCTACACCTTC

len: 15
v_gene: TRBV7-2
j_gene: TRBJ2-7
d_gene: TRBD1
abundance: -
CDR3aa: CASSLAPGQAGEQYF
CDR3nt: TGTGCCAGCAGCTTAGCCCCGGGACAGGCCGGCGAGCAGTACTTC

len: 16
v_gene: TRBV9
j_gene: TRBJ2-5
d_gene: TRBD2
abundance: -
CDR3aa: CASSVEGGGSQETQYF
CDR3nt: TGTGCCAGCAGCGTCGAGGGCGGGGGGAGCCAAGAGACCCAGTACTTC

len: 15
v_gene: TRBV6-6
j_gene: TRBJ2-1
d_gene: TRBD2
abundance: -
CDR3aa: CASSYSRGAGYEQFF
CDR3nt: TGTGCCAGCAGTTACTCGCGGGGGGCCGGTTATGAGCAGTTCTTC

len: 15
v_gene: TRBV7-6
j_gene: TRBJ2-7
d_gene: TRBD1
abundance: -
CDR3aa: CASSPEGQGDYEQYF
CDR3nt: TGTGCCAGCAGCCCAGAGGGACAGGGGGACTACGAGCAGTACTTC

len: 14
v_gene: TRBV6-1
j_gene: TRBJ2-1
d_gene: -
abundance: few
CDR3aa: CASSRLSSYNEQFF
CDR3nt: TGTGCCAGCAGTCGACTCAGCTCCTACAATGAGCAGTTCTTC

len: 17
v_gene: TRBV7-9
j_gene: TRBJ2-7
d_gene: TRBD2
abundance: -
CDR3aa: CASSPRTSGGSNYEQYF
CDR3nt: TGTGCCAGCAGCCCTCGGACTAGCGGGGGGTCAAACTACGAGCAGTACTTC

len: 15
v_gene: TRBV6-6
j_gene: TRBJ1-1
d_gene: -
abundance: -
CDR3aa: CASNSKFQGNTEAFF
CDR3nt: TGTGCCAGCAATAGTAAATTTCAGGGGAACACTGAAGCTTTCTTT

len: 14
v_gene: TRBV7-8
j_gene: TRBJ2-1
d_gene: TRBD2
abundance: -
CDR3aa: CASSSFGGVDEQFF
CDR3nt: TGTGCCAGCAGCTCCTTTGGGGGGGTCGATGAGCAGTTCTTC

len: 19
v_gene: TRBV10-3
j_gene: TRBJ2-3
d_gene: TRBD2
abundance: few
CDR3aa: CAISATGLAGISSTDTQYF
CDR3nt: TGTGCCATCAGTGCGACCGGACTAGCGGGGATATCTAGCACAGATACGCAGTATTTT

len: 15
v_gene: TRBV4-1
j_gene: TRBJ1-6
d_gene: -
abundance: -
CDR3aa: CASSQTGLHNSPLHF
CDR3nt: TGCGCCAGCAGCCAAACCGGACTGCATAATTCACCCCTCCACTTT

len: 15
v_gene: TRBV27
j_gene: TRBJ1-5
d_gene: TRBD1
abundance: few
CDR3aa: CASSIGQGASQPQHF
CDR3nt: TGTGCCAGCAGTATCGGACAGGGGGCGAGTCAGCCCCAGCATTTT

len: 15
v_gene: TRBV2
j_gene: TRBJ2-1
d_gene: -
abundance: -
CDR3aa: CASSESVSPYNEQFF
CDR3nt: TGTGCCAGCAGTGAATCAGTATCTCCCTACAATGAGCAGTTCTTC

len: 13
v_gene: TRBV6-5
j_gene: TRBJ2-3
d_gene: -
abundance: -
CDR3aa: CASSYTSAHTQYF
CDR3nt: TGTGCCAGCAGTTACACCAGCGCGCATACGCAGTATTTT

len: 14
v_gene: TRBV4-3
j_gene: TRBJ2-7
d_gene: -
abundance: -
CDR3aa: CASSQDSEGYEQYF
CDR3nt: TGCGCCAGCAGCCAAGATTCAGAGGGTTACGAGCAGTACTTC

len: 14
v_gene: TRBV9
j_gene: TRBJ2-4
d_gene: -
abundance: -
CDR3aa: CASSINTGGNIQYF
CDR3nt: TGTGCCAGCAGCATCAACACGGGTGGTAACATTCAGTACTTC

len: 14
v_gene: TRBV7-8
j_gene: TRBJ2-3
d_gene: -
abundance: -
CDR3aa: CASSSGGPPDTQYF
CDR3nt: TGTGCCAGCAGCTCTGGCGGGCCGCCAGATACGCAGTATTTT

len: 14
v_gene: TRBV4-3
j_gene: TRBJ2-5
d_gene: -
abundance: -
CDR3aa: CASSQVGQIETQYF
CDR3nt: TGCGCCAGCAGCCAAGTCGGACAGATCGAGACCCAGTACTTC

len: 15
v_gene: TRBV2
j_gene: TRBJ2-5
d_gene: -
abundance: -
CDR3aa: CASRGRGGSQETQYF
CDR3nt: TGTGCCAGCAGGGGCAGGGGCGGGTCCCAAGAGACCCAGTACTTC

len: 14
v_gene: TRBV13
j_gene: TRBJ2-5
d_gene: -
abundance: -
CDR3aa: CASSLRGIQETQYF
CDR3nt: TGTGCCAGCAGCTTAAGGGGGATTCAAGAGACCCAGTACTTC

len: 14
v_gene: TRBV6-6
j_gene: TRBJ1-3
d_gene: TRBD1
abundance: -
CDR3aa: CASSYSTGGNTIYF
CDR3nt: TGTGCCAGCAGTTACTCGACAGGGGGAAACACCATATATTTT

len: 14
v_gene: TRBV5-1
j_gene: TRBJ2-7
d_gene: TRBD2
abundance: -
CDR3aa: CASSLASGSYEQYF
CDR3nt: TGCGCCAGCAGCTTGGCTAGCGGGAGCTACGAGCAGTACTTC

len: 15
v_gene: TRBV5-6
j_gene: TRBJ1-4
d_gene: -
abundance: -
CDR3aa: CASSLWESEHEKLFF
CDR3nt: TGTGCCAGCAGCTTGTGGGAGTCAGAACATGAAAAACTGTTTTTT

len: 13
v_gene: TRBV5-6
j_gene: TRBJ1-5
d_gene: -
abundance: -
CDR3aa: CASSQGGNQPQHF
CDR3nt: TGTGCCAGCAGCCAAGGGGGCAATCAGCCCCAGCATTTT

len: 14
v_gene: TRBV7-9
j_gene: TRBJ2-1
d_gene: TRBD1
abundance: few
CDR3aa: CASSLVTGDNEQFF
CDR3nt: TGTGCCAGCAGCTTAGTCACAGGGGACAATGAGCAGTTCTTC

len: 13
v_gene: TRBV19
j_gene: TRBJ1-6
d_gene: TRBD1
abundance: few
CDR3aa: CASREGASSPLHF
CDR3nt: TGTGCCAGTAGAGAGGGGGCCAGTTCACCCCTCCACTTT

len: 13
v_gene: TRBV29-1
j_gene: TRBJ1-1
d_gene: TRBD1
abundance: -
CDR3aa: CSVDRTGGSEAFF
CDR3nt: TGCAGCGTCGACAGGACAGGGGGCTCTGAAGCTTTCTTT

len: 15
v_gene: TRBV7-9
j_gene: TRBJ1-4
d_gene: -
abundance: -
CDR3aa: CASRPSRGENEKLFF
CDR3nt: TGTGCCAGCAGACCATCCAGGGGAGAGAATGAAAAACTGTTTTTT

len: 17
v_gene: TRBV13
j_gene: TRBJ2-5
d_gene: -
abundance: few
CDR3aa: CASSPVRLGPGKETQYF
CDR3nt: TGTGCCAGCAGCCCCGTGCGCTTAGGTCCGGGGAAAGAGACCCAGTACTTC

len: 16
v_gene: TRBV29-1
j_gene: TRBJ2-2
d_gene: -
abundance: -
CDR3aa: CSVEDGREGNTGELFF
CDR3nt: TGCAGCGTTGAAGATGGACGAGAGGGGAACACCGGGGAGCTGTTTTTT

len: 14
v_gene: TRBV7-3
j_gene: TRBJ2-1
d_gene: -
abundance: few
CDR3aa: CASSHTGTDNEQFF
CDR3nt: TGTGCCAGCAGCCACACAGGGACGGATAATGAGCAGTTCTTC

len: 15
v_gene: TRBV19
j_gene: TRBJ1-5
d_gene: -
abundance: medium-sized
CDR3aa: CASSIRGRGAQPQHF
CDR3nt: TGTGCCAGTAGTATAAGGGGACGGGGGGCTCAGCCCCAGCATTTT

len: 14
v_gene: TRBV11-2
j_gene: TRBJ2-1
d_gene: -
abundance: -
CDR3aa: CASSLDPGWNEQFF
CDR3nt: TGTGCCAGCAGCTTAGATCCGGGTTGGAATGAGCAGTTCTTC

len: 17
v_gene: TRBV4-1
j_gene: TRBJ1-5
d_gene: TRBD1
abundance: -
CDR3aa: CASSQEMGTGANQPQHF
CDR3nt: TGCGCCAGCAGCCAAGAGATGGGGACAGGGGCCAATCAGCCCCAGCATTTT

len: 15
v_gene: TRBV6-6
j_gene: TRBJ2-2
d_gene: TRBD1
abundance: -
CDR3aa: CASSSDRGLNGELFF
CDR3nt: TGTGCCAGCAGCTCGGACAGGGGATTGAACGGGGAGCTGTTTTTT